Given below is one T cell receptor (beta chain) in context. This clonotype was counted between two and nine times. The antigen this receptor binds is unknown. Base quality data are lacking; no much larger clone is found one base away. These data come from a study of response to subunit inactivated influenza vaccine (dated by TCRdb to between 2017 and 2018). Some background on the complete study: The study used deep quantitative T cell receptor repertoire profiling to track responses to a trivalent subunit inactivated influenza vaccine.

Here is what the overall study found, with its caveats: The authors suggested that each seasonal influenza vaccination may recruit only a limited number of new T cells.

The library was made by RT-PCR. The run used an Illumina HiSeq 2500. The public reads were run again by TCRdb, first through fastp at Q25 and then through MiXCR, and only productive beta chains were kept. Rows with a matching CDR3 protein are joined into one entry that keeps the most common DNA and genes. A total of 540,000 or so distinct CDR3 sequences appear in this sample, 13% of them only once. Over 10% of the sample lies in the top ten. Sample time point, as interpreted from the label and publication: 45 days after influenza vaccine administration. V is cut back by 7 bases and J by 3 bases, with 7 bases in the junction unmatched. For CDR1 and CDR2, the germline V gene lists SQVTM and ANQGSEA. From the cysteine through the phenylalanine, the CDR3 covers 13 amino acids. CDR3 DNA only is kept here, 39 bases in frame from base 1.

The receptor chain draws on TRBV29-1 and TRBJ1-2; the junction holds 8 bases that match TRBD1. The specimen was PBMCs from blood, collected about 40 days after vaccination. This TCR derives from a man aged 45-65 years who received an inactivated influenza vaccine. Donor details come from another sample of the same person, matched by shared clones. Here the CDR3 is given as CSGKTGVDYGYTF. The DNA sequence is given as TGCAGCGGGAAGACAGGGGTCGACTATGGCTACACCTTC.